This T cell receptor beta chain was retrieved from a study of cytomegalovirus exposure and HLA in healthy donors. The study, taken as a whole, reports: Sequencing depth roughly uniform across donors was assumed in presence/absence analyses.

Germline CDR1 reads SQVTM; CDR2 reads ANQGSEA. The length of the CDR3 is 13 residues. V was cut by 5 bases and J by 2 bases, with 13 bases left in between. With respect to this clone: As yet, its antigen is unknown.

Participants comprised healthy donors of bone marrow. PCR involved 60 Vbeta and 13 Jbeta primers. Profiling relied on immunoSEQ multiplex PCR, and the TCRdb table lists in-frame clones only, not all of them. The sample has 100,000 to 150,000 clones, under 80% seen once. The J gene is TRBJ2-7, the V gene TRBV29-1; weak D call: TRBD1 (6 bases). The sample consisted of PBMCs. The sequence was collected from a man in his forties or fifties in good health and CMV-seropositive. CDR3 in amino acids: CSVRLTGAYEQYF. CDR3 nucleotides: TGCAGCGTTCGGTTGACAGGCGCCTACGAGCAGTACTTC.